This passage covers 16 T cell receptor beta chains from one sample sequenced in a study of shared clonotypes between healthy human individuals. The assay was immunoSEQ multiplex PCR, and TCRdb's table has in-frame clones only and misses some. The repertoire holds about 1.5 million clones, 95% to 99% seen once, with approximately 0.44% in the top ten. Sequences were obtained from naive CD4+ T cells sorted from blood. Sample subset: CD45RA+ positively selected. These receptors originate from a man aged 25-40 years in good health.

The rearrangement links TRBV5-6 to TRBJ2-7; 9 bases match TRBD1. The CDR3 is 15 residues long. The J segment lost 6 bases and the V segment lost 4 bases, leaving 11 bases of the junction unmatched. Germline lookup yields CDR1 SGHDT and CDR2 YYEEEE. The CDR3 loop reads CASSTAGQGGSEQYF. In DNA, the CDR3 is TGTGCCAGCAGCACGGCGGGACAGGGTGGATCCGAGCAGTACTTC.

This clone was seen a single time. The J gene is TRBJ1-1, the V gene TRBV5-1; D might be TRBD1 (6 bases). This CDR3 region has 15 residues. Germline V gene data show CDR1 as SGHRS and CDR2 as YFSETQ. V was trimmed by 4 bases and J by 1 base, leaving 14 bases between them. The CDR3 DNA sequence: TGCGCCAGCAGCATGGGACACTTATCGAACACTGAAGCTTTCTTT. Translating gives CASSMGHLSNTEAFF.

Written as DNA, the CDR3 is TGCGCCAGCAGCATGGCGGGAGTTGGTGAGACCCAGTACTTC. As protein: CASSMAGVGETQYF. The V call is TRBV5-1, the J call TRBJ2-5, with 7 bases identical to TRBD2. The J segment lost 5 bases and the V segment lost 4 bases, leaving 8 bases of the junction unmatched. The length of the CDR3 is 14 residues. CDR1 and CDR2 (germline): SGHRS, YFSETQ. Full variable domain (rest looked up from reference TRBV5-1 and TRBJ2-5): KAGVTQTPRYLIKTRGQQVTLSCSPISGHRSVSWYQQTPGQGLQFLFEYFSETQRNKGNFPGRFSGRQFSNSRSEMNVSTLELGDSALYLCASSMAGVGETQYFGPGTRLLVL.

The chain couples TRBV28 to TRBJ1-2, with D unclear. This CDR3 spans 11 amino acids. V was cut by 6 bases and J by 4 bases, with 6 bases left in between. Germline-derived CDR1 and CDR2 are MDHEN and SYDVKM. The CDR3 region is CASSRAYGYTF. Here the CDR3 DNA reads TGTGCCAGCAGCAGAGCCTATGGCTACACCTTC.

Worth noting for this clone: Other nucleotide sequences from this sample produce the same CDR3. This chain connects TRBV29-1 to TRBJ2-3, with TRBD1 matching 9 bases. V was clipped by 4 bases and J by 4 bases; unmatched bases: 6. The length of the CDR3 is 14 residues. From germline, CDR1 is SQVTM and CDR2 ANQGSEA. This chain's CDR3 is CSVAPGQGPDTQYF. CDR3 DNA sequence: TGCAGCGTTGCACCGGGACAGGGACCAGATACGCAGTATTTT.

This chain connects TRBV6-1 to TRBJ2-1; 9 bases align to TRBD2. The germline V gene encodes CDR1 MNHNS and CDR2 SASEGT. Trimming at V came to 6 bases and at J to 4 bases, leaving 7 bases not matched to a gene. The CDR3 is made up of 15 amino acids. The CDR3 is CASSRAGGSYNEQFF. DNA for the CDR3: TGTGCCAGCAGCCGAGCGGGGGGAAGTTACAATGAGCAGTTCTTC.

On this clone itself: This CDR3 is also generated by other DNA sequences in the sample. The chain carries TRBV25-1 and TRBJ1-1; tentative D call: TRBD1 (5 bases). The CDR3 spans 15 residues. Germline V gives CDR1 MGHDK, CDR2 SYGVNS. V dropped 3 bases and J dropped 1 base, with 12 bases sitting between them. The DNA for the CDR3 is TGTGCCAGCAGTGACCCAGGGCGAGGGAACACTGAAGCTTTCTTT. It encodes CASSDPGRGNTEAFF. Combining the CDR3 with reference TRBV25-1 and TRBJ1-1 gives the whole variable domain EADIYQTPRYLVIGTGKKITLECSQTMGHDKMYWYQQDPGMELHLIHYSYGVNSTEKGDLSSESTVSRIRTEHFPLTLESARPSHTSQYLCASSDPGRGNTEAFFGQGTRLTVV.

The V gene is TRBV10-3, the J gene TRBJ2-1; 10 bases are a match to TRBD1. This CDR3 has 13 residues. Germline V CDR1 and CDR2: ENHRY, SYGVKD. V shed 8 bases and J 8 bases; nucleotides not matched to a gene: 6. The CDR3 here is CAISGTGDHEQFF. DNA of the CDR3: TGTGCCATCTCCGGGACAGGGGACCATGAGCAGTTCTTC.

The V and J genes are TRBV10-1 and TRBJ2-5, with D perhaps given as TRBD1 or TRBD2 (5 bases each). V was pared by 6 bases and J by 5 bases, with 13 bases between. The CDR3 spans 13 residues. Germline assignment: CDR1 WNHNN and CDR2 SYGVQD (reference sequence). The CDR3 loop reads CASSRGVEETQYF. CDR3 DNA sequence: TGCGCCAGCAGCAGAGGGGTTGAGGAGACCCAGTACTTC.

J is TRBJ1-3 and V is TRBV28, with D unclear. The ends were cut back, 5 bases at V and 6 bases at J, with 5 bases in the middle. This CDR3 region has 11 residues. Germline V gene lookup returns CDR1 MDHEN and CDR2 SYDVKM. For the CDR3, the DNA is TGTGCCAGCAGTGCGCTAAACACCATATATTTT. It encodes CASSALNTIYF.

This chain connects TRBV29-1 to TRBJ2-7, with 8 bases lining up with TRBD1. The CDR3 covers 14 residues. Germline trimming cut 6 bases from V and 2 bases from J; bases unmatched to any gene: 9. The germline V gene has CDR1 SQVTM and CDR2 ANQGSEA. The CDR3: CSVTTRDRTYEQYF. CDR3 bases: TGCAGCGTGACCACCCGGGACAGGACCTACGAGCAGTACTTC.

This chain connects TRBV28 to TRBJ1-5; maybe TRBD1 (5 bases). This CDR3 has 17 amino acids. CDR1 and CDR2 from the germline V gene are MDHEN and SYDVKM. V was shortened by 7 bases and J by 2 bases, with 21 bases between the two germline ends. The chain's CDR3 is CASKQDNWASGNQPQHF. Written as DNA, the CDR3 is TGTGCCAGCAAACAGGATAACTGGGCAAGCGGCAATCAGCCCCAGCATTTT.

The chain carries TRBV9 and TRBJ2-7; no definite D call. This CDR3 is 15 amino acids long. V was trimmed by 4 bases and J by 0 bases, leaving 14 bases between them. Germline V gene data show CDR1 as SGDLS and CDR2 as YYNGEE. DNA for the CDR3: TGTGCCAGCAGCTCCCAAGTGGAGAGCTCCTACGAGCAGTACTTC. This sequence encodes CASSSQVESSYEQYF.

The chain links TRBV9 to TRBJ2-5, with D maybe TRBD2 (5 bases). This CDR3 region has 16 residues. Trimming left V 0 bases short and J 5 bases short, with 17 bases between. Germline V gene data show CDR1 as SGDLS and CDR2 as YYNGEE. CDR3 nucleotides: TGTGCCAGCAGCGTAGCGTTGGTTGAGGGAGACGAGACCCAGTACTTC. This encodes CASSVALVEGDETQYF.

In DNA, the CDR3 is TGCGCCAGCAGCTTGTTAAGGGGTTATCATGGCTACACCTTC. Protein product: CASSLLRGYHGYTF. This chain links TRBV5-1 with TRBJ1-2, with D possibly TRBD1 on 5 matching bases. This CDR3 spans 14 amino acids. The V gene's germline CDR1 is SGHRS and CDR2 YFSETQ. V dropped 1 base and J dropped 6 bases, with 13 bases sitting between them.

The rearrangement uses TRBV19 and TRBJ1-2; unclear D gene. V dropped 6 bases and J dropped 4 bases, with 9 bases sitting between them. The V gene's germline CDR1 is LNHDA and CDR2 SQIVND (reference sequence). The CDR3 length is 12 residues. The CDR3 sequence: CASSRDGYGYTF. DNA of the CDR3: TGTGCCAGTAGCCGGGATGGCTATGGCTACACCTTC.